These 15 T cell receptor beta chains originate from one sample sequenced in a study of graft-versus-host responses after intestinal transplantation. No antigen is known for these receptors. Profiled with immunoSEQ multiplex PCR; TCRdb holds only in-frame clones, not every one. The repertoire holds 40,000 to 55,000 clones, with roughly 90% as singletons. The sequences come from unstimulated CD4+ T cells sorted from spleen or lymph node cells, collected before transplant. The receptors were sampled from a human donor who was the organ donor for an intestinal transplant.

The chain links TRBV7-9 to TRBJ2-1; no reliable D call. CDR1 and CDR2 (germline): SEHNR, FQNEAQ (reference sequence). The CDR3 consists of 13 residues. Trimming removed 2 bases from V and 5 bases from J, with 7 bases in between. Here the CDR3 DNA reads TGTGCCAGCAGCTTAAAACGGGACAATGAGCAGTTCTTC. It yields the protein CASSLKRDNEQFF.

The chain combines TRBV5-6 with TRBJ2-7, with D maybe TRBD1 (5 bases). Trimming removed 4 bases from V and 6 bases from J, with 14 bases in between. The CDR3 sequence is 13 residues long. From germline, CDR1 is SGHDT and CDR2 YYEEEE. The DNA of the CDR3 is TGTGCCAGCAGCCCACCTAACAGGTGCGAGCAGTACTTC. Its translation: CASSPPNRCEQYF.

The gene calls are TRBV5-1 and TRBJ2-2; 10 positions match TRBD2. CDR1 and CDR2 (germline): SGHRS, YFSETQ. V trimming: 5 bases; J trimming: 7 bases; junction bases outside the gene matches: 11. CDR3 length: 16 amino acids. The CDR3 DNA sequence: TGCGCCAGCAGAACCGGACTAGCGGAGATTGTCGGGGAGCTGTTTTTT. Its protein product is CASRTGLAEIVGELFF.

The rearrangement uses TRBV19 and TRBJ1-4; no firm D call. The V gene's germline CDR1 is LNHDA and CDR2 SQIVND (reference sequence). This CDR3 contains 15 residues. V was trimmed by 6 bases and J by 1 base, leaving 12 bases between them. The CDR3 DNA reads TGTGCCAGTAGGGATAGACAAGGAACTAATGAAAAACTGTTTTTT. It is translated as CASRDRQGTNEKLFF. Full variable domain (outside the CDR3, taken from reference TRBV19 and TRBJ1-4): DGGITQSPKYLFRKEGQNVTLSCEQNLNHDAMYWYRQDPGQGLRLIYYSQIVNDFQKGDIAEGYSVSREKKESFPLTVTSAQKNPTAFYLCASRDRQGTNEKLFFGSGTQLSVL.

This clone has just one count. The rearrangement joins TRBV4-1 to TRBJ2-5, with 7 nucleotides matching TRBD2. CDR3 size: 12 residues. With 4 bases clipped from V and 7 bases from J, the junction kept 3 bases outside the gene matches. CDR1 and CDR2 from the germline V gene are MGHRA and YSYEKL. The CDR3 sequence is CASSPWGGTQYF. The CDR3 DNA is TGCGCCAGCAGCCCTTGGGGGGGGACCCAGTACTTC.

V usage is TRBV28 and J usage is TRBJ2-7, with TRBD2 as a possible D gene (7 bases). The germline V gene has CDR1 MDHEN and CDR2 SYDVKM. V lost 8 bases to trimming and J lost 0 bases, with 17 bases between them. This CDR3 spans 15 amino acids. CDR3 nucleotide sequence: TGTGCCAGCTCCCCGCGGGGGCAGAGCTCCTACGAGCAGTACTTC. This encodes CASSPRGQSSYEQYF. Variable domain in full (rest from reference TRBV28 and TRBJ2-7): DVKVTQSSRYLVKRTGEKVFLECVQDMDHENMFWYRQDPGLGLRLIYFSYDVKMKEKGDIPEGYSVSREKKERFSLILESASTNQTSMYLCASSPRGQSSYEQYFGPGTRLTVT.

This chain links TRBV5-1 with TRBJ2-6, with 10 positions matching TRBD1. Germline values: CDR1 SGHRS, CDR2 YFSETQ. The CDR3 extends over 18 amino acids. J gave up 0 bases and V 4 bases, and 7 bases lay outside the gene matches. CDR3: CASSLTGTGVSGANVLTF. CDR3 coding DNA: TGCGCCAGCAGCCTAACCGGGACAGGGGTCTCTGGGGCCAACGTCCTGACTTTC.

J is TRBJ1-1 and V is TRBV7-9; D is possibly TRBD1 (5 bases). The CDR3 consists of 13 residues. Germline V gene lookup returns CDR1 SEHNR and CDR2 FQNEAQ (reference sequence). Trimming cost V 5 bases and J 2 bases, with 9 bases left between them. CDR3 DNA sequence: TGTGCCAGCAGCGAACAGGAAAACACTGAAGCTTTCTTT. Translated: CASSEQENTEAFF.

V gene TRBV11-3 combines with J gene TRBJ1-3, with 7 bases lining up with TRBD1. V trimming: 9 bases; J trimming: 4 bases; junction bases outside the gene matches: 9. There are 14 residues in the CDR3. Germline CDR1 reads SGHNT; CDR2 reads YENEEA. For the CDR3, the DNA is TGTGCCAGTACACAGGGGATAGGAGGAAACACCATATATTTT. It translates to CASTQGIGGNTIYF.

The V call is TRBV28, the J call TRBJ2-1; a weak D match, TRBD1 (5 bases). The CDR3 totals 13 residues. Germline CDR1 reads MDHEN; CDR2 reads SYDVKM. Trimming took off 3 bases at V and 15 bases at J, with 18 bases between the two ends. The CDR3 coding sequence is TGTGCCAGCAGTTTGGGCACTCAGGGTTGGTGGTTCTTC. Amino acid sequence: CASSLGTQGWWFF.

The chain recombines TRBV16 with TRBJ1-2; 11 nucleotides line up with TRBD1. Germline loops: CDR1 KGHSY, CDR2 FQNENV. With V trimmed by 0 bases and J by 4 bases, 10 bases remained unmatched. This CDR3 contains 18 residues. The CDR3 DNA follows: TGTGCCAGCAGCCAATCGGTTGGACAGGGGGCCCTGGGCTATGGCTACACCTTC. The encoded protein is CASSQSVGQGALGYGYTF.

This rearrangement joins TRBV10-1 to TRBJ1-5; 7 positions match TRBD1. This CDR3 region has 17 residues. V trimming: 6 bases; J trimming: 0 bases; junction bases outside the gene matches: 11. CDR1 and CDR2 from the germline V gene are WNHNN and SYGVQD (reference sequence). CDR3 in amino acids: CASRTGVSLDSNQPQHF. Written as DNA, the CDR3 is TGCGCCAGCAGAACAGGGGTCTCCCTTGATAGCAATCAGCCCCAGCATTTT.

The V call is TRBV27, the J call TRBJ2-1, with 11 bases that match TRBD2. Germline loops: CDR1 MNHEY, CDR2 SMNVEV (reference sequence). The CDR3 runs to 15 residues. The V segment lost 3 bases and the J segment 7 bases; nucleotides outside the gene matches: 5. CDR3 bases: TGTGCCAGCAGTTTCGCTAGCGGGGGGTTTAATGAGCAGTTCTTC. Its translation is CASSFASGGFNEQFF.

V usage is TRBV25-1 and J usage is TRBJ2-7; a possible D gene is TRBD2 (7 bases). Germline lookup yields CDR1 MGHDK and CDR2 SYGVNS. This CDR3 comprises 17 residues. Trimming removed 3 bases at V and 2 bases at J, with 20 bases between. The CDR3 DNA reads TGTGCCAGCAGTGATTTGGGGGGAGGGGACACTGCCTACGAGCAGTACTTC. Its translation is CASSDLGGGDTAYEQYF.

The V gene is TRBV18, the J gene TRBJ1-1; D remains ambiguous. V was pared by 2 bases and J by 2 bases, with 15 bases between. CDR1 and CDR2 from the germline V gene are KGHSH and LQKENI. CDR3 size: 16 residues. The CDR3 sequence: CASSPNWEGINTEAFF. As DNA, the CDR3 is TGTGCCAGCTCACCAAACTGGGAGGGAATAAACACTGAAGCTTTCTTT.